These 12 T cell receptor beta chains were sequenced from one sample in a study of OX40 agonist ivuxolimab in advanced cancers. Libraries were prepared by immunoSEQ multiplex PCR; TCRdb keeps only in-frame clonotypes and omits some of them. The sample includes 35,000 to 50,000 clones, roughly 90% seen only once; the top ten take approximately 1%. Source: CD4+ or CD8+ T cells sorted from blood, taken in a trial of the OX40 agonist ivuxolimab. Source of these receptors: an adult with an advanced solid tumor such as melanoma, head and neck, liver or kidney cancer.

This clone was picked up one time. The chain links TRBV7-2 to TRBJ2-2; TRBD1 matches at 7 bases. CDR1 SGHTA and CDR2 FQGNSA come from the germline V gene. Trimming removed 3 bases from V and 3 bases from J; junction bases left unmatched: 4. The CDR3 sequence is 15 residues long. The CDR3 DNA sequence: TGTGCCAGCAGCTTGACGACAGGGCACACCGGGGAGCTGTTTTTT. This translates into CASSLTTGHTGELFF. Based on the CDR3 plus reference TRBV7-2 and TRBJ2-2, the full variable domain is GAGVSQSPSNKVTEKGKDVELRCDPISGHTALYWYRQSLGQGLEFLIYFQGNSAPDKSGLPSDRFSAERTGGSVSTLTIQRTQQEDSAVYLCASSLTTGHTGELFFGEGSRLTVL.

The rearrangement links TRBV27 to TRBJ2-2; TRBD2 might be the D (7 bases). This CDR3 contains 15 residues. V lost 2 bases to trimming and J lost 6 bases, with 13 bases between them. Germline CDR1 is MNHEY and CDR2 is SMNVEV (reference sequence). The CDR3 nucleotides are TGTGCCAGCAGTTTAGATAGGGGGGGCGCCGGGGAGCTGTTTTTT. It is translated as CASSLDRGGAGELFF.

This clone was seen once. This chain links TRBV27 with TRBJ1-1; possibly TRBD1 for D (6 bases). The CDR3 spans 13 residues. The germline V gene has CDR1 MNHEY and CDR2 SMNVEV (reference sequence). V gave up 7 bases and J gave up 2 bases, with 11 bases separating them. CDR3 residues: CASKGQVNTEAFF. In DNA form, the CDR3 reads TGTGCCAGCAAGGGACAAGTTAACACTGAAGCTTTCTTT.

The genes are TRBV6-5 and TRBJ1-1, with D unclear. The CDR3 is made up of 13 amino acids. Trimming removed 7 bases at V and 0 bases at J, with 9 bases between. The germline CDR1 and CDR2 sequences are MNHEY and SVGAGI. The CDR3 spells CASTPILNTEAFF. The CDR3 DNA sequence: TGTGCCAGCACCCCCATCCTGAACACTGAAGCTTTCTTT.

This chain connects TRBV28 to TRBJ2-3; 9 bases map to TRBD1. The germline V gene encodes CDR1 MDHEN and CDR2 SYDVKM. This CDR3 comprises 14 residues. Unmatched junction bases numbered 7, after V lost 8 bases and J lost 4 bases. CDR3 sequence reads: CASGDRTGADTQYF. In DNA, the CDR3 is TGTGCCAGCGGGGACCGGACAGGGGCAGATACGCAGTATTTT.

The genes are TRBV30 and TRBJ2-2, with D possibly being TRBD2 (6 bases). CDR1 is GTSNPN and CDR2 is SVGIG in the germline V gene (reference sequence). The CDR3 runs 13 residues. Deletions cut 5 bases from V and 6 bases from J, with 13 bases between. The CDR3 coding sequence is TGTGCCTGGGGACTACGAAGCGCCGGGGAGCTGTTTTTT. Protein product: CAWGLRSAGELFF.

The chain is built from TRBV21-1 and TRBJ2-6; TRBD2, the table's D call, lacks a check against the DNA. TRBV21-1 is an annotated pseudogene. This CDR3 region has 18 residues. CDR3 sequence reads: CASSEGREGGQGANVLTF. In DNA form, the CDR3 reads TGTGCCAGCAGCGAAGGGCGGGAGGGGGGCCAAGGGGCCAACGTCCTGACTTTC.

The chain carries TRBV19 and TRBJ2-5; 10 nucleotides agree with TRBD2. The CDR3 covers 13 residues. CDR1 and CDR2 (germline): LNHDA, SQIVND (reference sequence). Germline trimming cut 7 bases from V and 3 bases from J; bases unmatched to any gene: 2. This CDR3 reads CASTGLAEETQYF. The CDR3 coding sequence is TGTGCCAGTACCGGACTAGCGGAAGAGACCCAGTACTTC.

This clone has just one count. V and J are TRBV28 and TRBJ2-5; TRBD1 matches at 8 bases. TRBJ2-7 explains the end of the DNA better; the J call may be wrong. This CDR3 is 12 amino acids long. Germline CDR1 reads MDHEN; CDR2 reads SYDVKM. This CDR3 reads CASGQGWYEQYF. CDR3 nucleotide sequence: TGTGCCAGCGGACAGGGATGGTACGAGCAGTACTTC.

This chain links TRBV19 with TRBJ1-5; TRBD1 matches at 9 bases. Per the germline V gene, CDR1 is LNHDA and CDR2 is SQIVND (reference sequence). The V gene end was trimmed by 2 bases and the J gene end by 7 bases; junction bases not matched to a gene: 12. The CDR3 length is 17 residues. The CDR3 loop is CASSIKHSGTGTQPQHF. The DNA for the CDR3 is TGTGCCAGTAGTATAAAACATTCCGGGACAGGGACACAGCCCCAGCATTTT.

This rearrangement joins TRBV5-6 to TRBJ2-7, with 8 bases lining up with TRBD1. The germline V gene has CDR1 SGHDT and CDR2 YYEEEE. V shed 0 bases, J shed 6 bases, and the junction held 5 bases outside the gene matches. There are 14 residues in the CDR3. The CDR3 here is CASSLVGTGTEQYF. As DNA, the CDR3 is TGTGCCAGCAGCTTGGTCGGGACAGGTACCGAGCAGTACTTC.

V usage is TRBV19 and J usage is TRBJ2-7; tentatively, D is TRBD1 (5 bases). CDR3 size: 16 residues. CDR1 is LNHDA and CDR2 is SQIVND in the germline V gene (reference sequence). V lost 6 bases and J lost 0, with 18 bases in between. For the CDR3, the DNA is TGTGCCAGTAGCCTCAACCTACAGGTAAACTCCTACGAGCAGTACTTC. Protein: CASSLNLQVNSYEQYF. Full variable domain (missing parts from reference TRBV19 and TRBJ2-7): DGGITQSPKYLFRKEGQNVTLSCEQNLNHDAMYWYRQDPGQGLRLIYYSQIVNDFQKGDIAEGYSVSREKKESFPLTVTSAQKNPTAFYLCASSLNLQVNSYEQYFGPGTRLTVT.